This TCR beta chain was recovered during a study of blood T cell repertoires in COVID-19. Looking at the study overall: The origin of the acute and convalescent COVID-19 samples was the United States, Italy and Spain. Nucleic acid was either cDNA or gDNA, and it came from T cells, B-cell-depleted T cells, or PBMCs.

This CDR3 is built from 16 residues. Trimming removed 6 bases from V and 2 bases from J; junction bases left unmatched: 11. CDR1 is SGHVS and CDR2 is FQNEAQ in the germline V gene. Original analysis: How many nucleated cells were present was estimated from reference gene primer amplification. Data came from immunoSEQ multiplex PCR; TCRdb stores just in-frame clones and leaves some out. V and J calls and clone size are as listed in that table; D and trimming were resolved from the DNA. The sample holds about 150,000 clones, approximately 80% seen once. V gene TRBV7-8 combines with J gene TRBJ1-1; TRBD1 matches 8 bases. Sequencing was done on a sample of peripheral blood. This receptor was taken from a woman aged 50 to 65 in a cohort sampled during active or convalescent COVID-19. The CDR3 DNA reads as TGTGCCAGCAGAGGGGGACAGGCTGCCCCCAACACTGAAGCTTTCTTT. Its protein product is CASRGGQAAPNTEAFF.